Listed here are 26 T cell receptor beta chains from one sample, sequenced in a study of CD8 T cells in ankylosing spondylitis. TCRdb passed the 5' RACE reads through MiXCR, listing each CDR3 protein once. The table has about 150,000 distinct CDR3 sequences, about 42% seen once. The sequenced sample was synovial fluid, either unsorted or a sorted T cell fraction (not recorded which). These receptors all come from a male donor with ankylosing spondylitis.

This clonotype was seen ten or more times. The chain joins TRBV20-1 to TRBJ2-2; D is unclear. Germline CDR1 is DFQATT and CDR2 is SNEGSKA (reference sequence). Trimming shortened V by 6 bases and J by 6 bases, and 14 bases separated the two germline ends. The CDR3 covers 13 residues. CDR3 sequence (DNA): TGCAGTGCAGAGCCCCCTGACGCCGGGGAGCTGTTTTTT. It is translated as CSAEPPDAGELFF.

The V and J genes are TRBV5-1 and TRBJ1-4, with a possible D match to TRBD1 (6 bases). The CDR3 length is 17 residues. The germline CDR1 and CDR2 sequences are SGHRS and YFSETQ. The V and J ends lost 6 bases and 0 bases respectively, with 18 bases between them. CDR3 sequence (DNA): TGCGCCAGCACCCCGACAGGATCCCGAACAACTAATGAAAAACTGTTTTTT. It yields the protein CASTPTGSRTTNEKLFF.

The chain carries TRBV28 and TRBJ1-1; D remains ambiguous. The CDR3 contains 15 residues. Germline CDR1 and CDR2: MDHEN and SYDVKM. With 4 bases removed from V and 4 bases from J, the gap between germline ends came to 16 bases. The CDR3 spells CASSSPWGMGTEAFF. CDR3 nucleotide sequence: TGTGCCAGCAGTTCCCCGTGGGGTATGGGCACTGAAGCTTTCTTT.

There are a few counts of this clonotype. The chain joins TRBV21-1 to TRBJ1-2; the table assigns TRBD1, which was not confirmed against the DNA. TRBV21-1 is marked as a pseudogene. The CDR3 contains 17 residues. CDR3 nucleotide sequence: TGTGCCAGCAGCAAAGGTTCTCCGGACAGGGCGGGCTATGGCTACACCTTC. Amino acids: CASSKGSPDRAGYGYTF.

The sample holds a few counts of this clonotype. The rearrangement uses TRBV11-2 and TRBJ1-1; D unresolved. Trimming cost V 5 bases and J 2 bases, with 12 bases left between them. The CDR3 is 14 amino acids. CDR1 is SGHAT and CDR2 is FQNNGV in the germline V gene. This chain's CDR3 is CASSGTMGNTEAFF. The CDR3 nucleotides are TGTGCCAGCAGCGGAACAATGGGCAACACTGAAGCTTTCTTT.

The chain links TRBV4-2 to TRBJ2-2; a weak D match, TRBD1 (5 bases). Deletions cut 5 bases from V and 1 base from J, with 11 bases between. The CDR3 loop spans 15 amino acids. Germline CDR1 is LGHNA and CDR2 is YNFKEQ. This CDR3 reads CASSSGQGNTGELFF. CDR3 DNA: TGTGCCAGCAGCTCAGGGCAGGGGAACACCGGGGAGCTGTTTTTT.

Note on this clonotype: The germline gene is not matched at one end of the junction; a read error may be the cause. This chain joins TRBV7-8 and TRBJ1-1, with D unclear. The CDR3 is made up of 13 amino acids. CDR1 and CDR2 from the germline V gene are SGHVS and FQNEAQ. The CDR3 loop reads CASSIALGPEAFF. In nucleotides, the CDR3 is TGTGCCAGCAGCATAGCTCTGGGCCCGGAAGCTTTCTTT.

The CDR3 loop reads CASSLYELWGNEQYF. CDR3 DNA: TGTGCCAGCAGCTTGTATGAGTTATGGGGAAACGAGCAGTACTTC. The chain couples TRBV7-9 to TRBJ2-7; D gene ambiguous. Looked up from germline, CDR1 is SEHNR and CDR2 is FQNEAQ (reference sequence). CDR3 length: 15 amino acids. Trimming took 3 bases from V and 5 from J, leaving 17 bases between them.

The chain combines TRBV7-3 with TRBJ1-1; TRBD1 agrees at 7 bases. Unmatched junction bases numbered 7, after V lost 5 bases and J lost 1 base. The CDR3 covers 15 residues. Germline V CDR1 and CDR2: SGHTA, FQGTGA. The DNA for the CDR3 is TGTGCCAGCAGCCAAGAGACAGGGCCGAACACTGAAGCTTTCTTT. Translating gives CASSQETGPNTEAFF.

This chain joins TRBV11-2 and TRBJ2-5; TRBD2 might be the D (7 bases). The germline V and J ends were trimmed by 5 bases and 4 bases, with 23 bases remaining between them. Germline V CDR1 and CDR2: SGHAT, FQNNGV. This CDR3 has 17 residues. The CDR3 nucleotides read TGTGCCAGCAGCGCAATAACGGGGGGCCTAGAGGGAGAGACCCAGTACTTC. Translating it yields CASSAITGGLEGETQYF.

Written as DNA, the CDR3 is TGCGCCAGCAGCCTTAGGAAAACAGGGGGCCTGTTGACTGAAGCTTTCTTT. This sequence encodes CASSLRKTGGLLTEAFF. This chain uses TRBV5-1 with TRBJ1-1, with 9 bases matching TRBD1. The CDR3 loop spans 17 amino acids. The junction had 15 bases not matched to a gene; V was cut back by 4 bases and J by 5 bases. From germline, CDR1 is SGHRS and CDR2 YFSETQ. Full variable domain (remainder filled in from reference TRBV5-1 and TRBJ1-1): KAGVTQTPRYLIKTRGQQVTLSCSPISGHRSVSWYQQTPGQGLQFLFEYFSETQRNKGNFPGRFSGRQFSNSRSEMNVSTLELGDSALYLCASSLRKTGGLLTEAFFGQGTRLTVV.

A note on this clonotype: This may arise from a read error, as a much more abundant clone is one base away. The CDR3 sequence: CASSWNTEAFF. The CDR3 DNA follows: TGTGCCAGCAGTTGGAACACTGAAGCTTTCTTT. This chain joins TRBV28 and TRBJ1-1; D is unclear. Trimming removed 4 bases at V and 1 base at J, with 1 base between. The CDR3 covers 11 residues. CDR1 is MDHEN, CDR2 SYDVKM, per germline.

In this sample, this clonotype turned up a few times. The rearrangement joins TRBV12-3 or TRBV12-4 to TRBJ1-1; D might be TRBD1 (6 bases). V lost 7 bases and J lost 1, with 13 bases in between. The CDR3 consists of 14 residues. DNA for the CDR3: TGTGCCAGCACCTTAGGGACAACGAACACTGAAGCTTTCTTT. Its protein product is CASTLGTTNTEAFF.

The V and J genes are TRBV5-1 and TRBJ1-1; weak D call: TRBD1 (6 bases). V shed 4 bases and J shed 3 bases, with 16 bases lying between them. Germline CDR1 and CDR2: SGHRS and YFSETQ. This CDR3 is built from 15 residues. For the CDR3, the DNA is TGCGCCAGCAGCCCTACTCACAGGGAGGACACTGAAGCTTTCTTT. Encoded protein: CASSPTHREDTEAFF.

This rearrangement joins TRBV30 to TRBJ2-7; D is unclear. V lost 1 base and J lost 4, with 8 bases in between. Germline-derived CDR1 and CDR2 are GTSNPN and SVGIG (reference sequence). The CDR3 length is 12 residues. CDR3 coding DNA: TGTGCCTGGAGTGGGGCTTCTTACGAGCAGTACTTC. Its translation: CAWSGASYEQYF.

This chain uses TRBV24-1 with TRBJ2-1, with 9 bases fitting TRBD2. The germline V gene has CDR1 KGHDR and CDR2 SFDVKD. The CDR3 loop spans 17 amino acids. V lost 3 bases, J lost 6 bases, and 11 bases stayed unmatched. The CDR3 loop reads CATSDAGLAGLVNEQFF. In DNA form, the CDR3 reads TGTGCCACCAGTGATGCGGGACTAGCCGGGCTAGTCAATGAGCAGTTCTTC.

The rearrangement joins TRBV12-3 or TRBV12-4 to TRBJ2-7; no definite D call. Trimming removed 2 bases at V and 0 bases at J, with 8 bases between. The length of the CDR3 is 14 residues. As DNA, the CDR3 is TGTGCCAGCAGTTTACTCCCTGGCTCCTACGAGCAGTACTTC. Its protein product is CASSLLPGSYEQYF.

The sample holds a few counts of this clonotype. The CDR3 region has the DNA TGCGCCAGCAGCCTAAAGGGCGGGGGGGTCTCCTACAATGAGCAGTTCTTC. Amino acid sequence: CASSLKGGGVSYNEQFF. J is TRBJ2-1 and V is TRBV4-1; TRBD2 matches 9 bases. The CDR3 length is 17 residues. Trimming cost V 4 bases and J 0 bases; bases outside gene matches: 7. From germline, CDR1 is MGHRA and CDR2 YSYEKL.

The gene calls are TRBV3-1 and TRBJ1-3, with D maybe TRBD1 (6 bases). Trimming left V 4 bases short and J 3 bases short, with 25 bases between. The germline gives CDR1 LGHDT, CDR2 YNNKEL (reference sequence). This CDR3 region has 19 residues. CDR3 nucleotide sequence: TGTGCCAGCAGCCTCCTCCTAACCCGCCAGGGGTCATTTGGAAACACCATATATTTT. Protein: CASSLLLTRQGSFGNTIYF.

The V gene is TRBV29-1, the J gene TRBJ2-1; a possible D gene is TRBD1 (6 bases). The CDR3 length is 14 residues. CDR1 and CDR2 (germline): SQVTM, ANQGSEA. The V end lost 6 bases, the J end lost 7 bases, and 19 bases lay between the germline ends. For the CDR3, the DNA is TGCAGCGTCGACGGGACATCGAGGAGGAATGAGCAGTTCTTC. Translated: CSVDGTSRRNEQFF.

This clonotype was seen only once. The rearrangement uses TRBV20-1 and TRBJ2-7; 7 nucleotides match TRBD2. The CDR3 is made up of 14 amino acids. Per the germline V gene, CDR1 is DFQATT and CDR2 is SNEGSKA (reference sequence). V gave up 2 bases and J gave up 5 bases; unmatched junction bases: 9. CDR3 DNA: TGCAGTGCTAGACCCTTCGCTAGCGGCCACGAGCAGTACTTC. This encodes CSARPFASGHEQYF.

Remarks on this clonotype: The germline gene is not matched at one end of the junction; a read error may be the cause. This chain links TRBV6-6 with TRBJ2-5; no reliable D call. The germline V gene encodes CDR1 MNHNY and CDR2 SVGAGI (reference sequence). CDR3 length equals 11 residues. DNA of the CDR3: TGTGCCAGCGGTTATGGAGAGACCCAGTACTTC. This gives the protein CASGYGETQYF.

As DNA, the CDR3 is TGTGCCAGCACCCGACTAGCGGGGATCACCGGGGAGCTGTTTTTT. Its protein product is CASTRLAGITGELFF. The rearrangement joins TRBV6-2 or TRBV6-3 to TRBJ2-2; 11 bases agree with TRBD2. Germline CDR1 is MNHEY and CDR2 is SVGEGT. The CDR3 has 15 residues. Trimming cost V 7 bases and J 4 bases; bases outside gene matches: 5.

This clonotype was seen only a few times. CDR3 nucleotide sequence: TGTGCCAGCAGCCCTGACAGCTCCCAAGAGACCCAGTACTTC. Translated, it gives CASSPDSSQETQYF. J is TRBJ2-5 and V is TRBV9, with TRBD1 as a possible D gene (5 bases). The CDR3 is made up of 14 amino acids. Trimming pared 4 bases from V and 1 base from J, leaving 11 bases between. Germline CDR1 SGDLS, CDR2 YYNGEE.

This clonotype occurred a few times. CDR3 sequence reads: CAISDPDRAYEQYF. In DNA, the CDR3 is TGTGCCATCAGTGATCCAGACAGGGCATACGAGCAGTACTTC. The chain is built from TRBV10-3 and TRBJ2-7, with 7 bases matching TRBD1. The germline V gene encodes CDR1 ENHRY and CDR2 SYGVKD. V shed 3 bases, J shed 4 bases, and the junction held 6 bases outside the gene matches. This CDR3 has 14 amino acids.

This clonotype has more than one count but fewer than ten. This chain links TRBV12-3 or TRBV12-4 with TRBJ2-1; 8 bases are a match to TRBD2. CDR3 size: 15 residues. Trimming removed 5 bases from V and 2 bases from J; junction bases left unmatched: 5. Here the CDR3 reads CASSIGTRAYNEQFF. The CDR3 region has the DNA TGTGCCAGCAGTATCGGGACTAGGGCCTACAATGAGCAGTTCTTC.